This T cell receptor (beta chain) came from a study of T cell changes during pregnancy in multiple sclerosis. The count of this clone is one. The V segment lost 6 bases and the J segment 4 bases; nucleotides outside the gene matches: 10. Germline CDR1 is MNHEY and CDR2 is SMNVEV (reference sequence). The CDR3 contains 15 residues. Generated by immunoSEQ multiplex PCR, the TCRdb table keeps only in-frame clones and is missing some. The sample shows about 46,000 clones, about 91% of them seen only once. This clonotype was sampled from a female donor with multiple sclerosis, enrolled in a pregnancy study. The specimen was CD8+ T cells from peripheral blood mononuclear cells, collected in the second trimester of pregnancy. This sequence joins TRBV27 and TRBJ2-7; TRBD2 matches at 9 bases. The CDR3 is CASSQAGGKGYEQYF. CDR3 DNA sequence: TGTGCCAGCAGCCAAGCGGGGGGCAAGGGGTACGAGCAGTACTTC.